The clone carrying this T cell receptor beta chain counts as large. Its target is unknown. The source of the sample is a study of liver allograft versus peripheral blood T cells. Study as a whole: Comparing T cell receptor repertoires in transplanted livers with those in recipients' peripheral blood was part of the design.

Each CDR3 protein gets one entry after TCRdb re-called the reads with MiXCR. Seen here are fewer than 1,500 distinct CDR3 sequences, 16% observed once, and the top ten hold roughly 21%. Whole-study findings and limits: It was reported that the T cell receptor repertoires found inside liver allografts differed from those that were detected in peripheral blood.

The CDR3 spans 15 residues. From germline, CDR1 is MDHEN and CDR2 SYDVKM. Unmatched junction bases numbered 6, after V lost 3 bases and J lost 6 bases. The receptor's source is a human patient who had a liver transplant. The T cells may come from the graft donor. The chain is built from TRBV28 and TRBJ2-2, with 8 bases aligning to TRBD1. CDR3 sequence (DNA): TGTGCCAGCAGTTTTTTGCAGGGGGCTTCCGGGGAGCTGTTTTTT. The encoded protein is CASSFLQGASGELFF.